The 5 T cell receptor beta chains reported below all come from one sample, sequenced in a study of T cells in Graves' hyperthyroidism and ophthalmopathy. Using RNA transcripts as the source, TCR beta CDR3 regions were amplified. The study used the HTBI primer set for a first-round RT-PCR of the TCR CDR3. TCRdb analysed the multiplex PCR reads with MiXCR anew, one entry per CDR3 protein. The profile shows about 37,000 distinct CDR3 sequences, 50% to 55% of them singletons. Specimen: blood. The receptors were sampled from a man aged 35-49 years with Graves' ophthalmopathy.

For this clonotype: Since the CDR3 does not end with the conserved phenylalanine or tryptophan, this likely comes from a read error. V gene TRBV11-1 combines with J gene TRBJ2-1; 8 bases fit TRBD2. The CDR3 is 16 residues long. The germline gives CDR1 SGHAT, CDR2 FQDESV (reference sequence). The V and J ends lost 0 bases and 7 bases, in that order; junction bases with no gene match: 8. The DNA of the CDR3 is TGTGCCAGCAGCTTAGCGGGACCAGCGGGGGATAATGAGCAGTTCTAC. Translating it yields CASSLAGPAGDNEQFY.

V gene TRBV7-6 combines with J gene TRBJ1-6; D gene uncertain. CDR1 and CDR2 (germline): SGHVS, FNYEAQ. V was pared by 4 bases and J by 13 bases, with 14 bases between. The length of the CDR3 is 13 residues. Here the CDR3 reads CASSSAEAQPLHF. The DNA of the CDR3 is TGTGCCAGCAGCTCCGCAGAGGCTCAGCCCCTCCACTTT.

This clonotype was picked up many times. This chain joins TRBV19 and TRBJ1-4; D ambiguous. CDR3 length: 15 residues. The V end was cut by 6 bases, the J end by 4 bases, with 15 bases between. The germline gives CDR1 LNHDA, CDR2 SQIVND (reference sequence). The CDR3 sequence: CASSRLWTVNEKLFF. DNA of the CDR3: TGTGCCAGTAGCCGACTTTGGACGGTTAATGAAAAACTGTTTTTT.

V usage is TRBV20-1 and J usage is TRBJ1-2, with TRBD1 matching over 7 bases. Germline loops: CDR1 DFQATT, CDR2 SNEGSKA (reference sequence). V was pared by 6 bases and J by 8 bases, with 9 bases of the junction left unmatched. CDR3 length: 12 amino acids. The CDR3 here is CSAPGQSLGYTF. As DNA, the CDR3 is TGCAGTGCCCCGGGACAGAGCCTCGGCTACACCTTC.

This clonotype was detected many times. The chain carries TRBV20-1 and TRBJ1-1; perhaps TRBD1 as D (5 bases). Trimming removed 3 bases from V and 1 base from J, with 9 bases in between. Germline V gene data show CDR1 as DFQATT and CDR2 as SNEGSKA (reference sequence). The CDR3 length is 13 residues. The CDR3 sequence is CSARVQGNTEAFF. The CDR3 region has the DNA TGCAGTGCTAGGGTTCAGGGGAACACTGAAGCTTTCTTT.